This TCR beta chain was documented in a study of post-analysis software for immune sequencing data. Whole-study context: Recorded subtypes: relapsing-remitting, secondary progressive, progressive-relapsing; some patients unannotated.

Unique-molecular-identifier-tagged TCR beta cDNA libraries were used. MiXCR was run by TCRdb on the PCR reads, yielding one entry per CDR3 protein. Here the sample spans roughly 570,000 distinct CDR3 sequences, about a third being singletons. The CDR3 is made up of 15 amino acids. Trimming removed 6 bases at V and 6 bases at J, with 17 bases between. Germline values: CDR1 SGHTA, CDR2 FQGNSA. General study findings and limits: There were several TRBV segments more frequent in patients than controls, and TRBV5-6, TRBV5-1 and TRBV20-1 were among them. Controls significantly exceeded multiple sclerosis patients in normalized Chao1 diversity.

Regarding this clonotype: The antigen is unknown.

The clonotype was recovered from a girl aged 2 to 17 with multiple sclerosis. The chain recombines TRBV7-2 with TRBJ1-4, with D perhaps matching TRBD1 (5 bases). The material sequenced was blood. This chain's CDR3 is CASRLSGGPDEKLFF. In nucleotides, the CDR3 is TGTGCCAGCAGGCTCTCGGGGGGACCGGATGAAAAACTGTTTTTT.